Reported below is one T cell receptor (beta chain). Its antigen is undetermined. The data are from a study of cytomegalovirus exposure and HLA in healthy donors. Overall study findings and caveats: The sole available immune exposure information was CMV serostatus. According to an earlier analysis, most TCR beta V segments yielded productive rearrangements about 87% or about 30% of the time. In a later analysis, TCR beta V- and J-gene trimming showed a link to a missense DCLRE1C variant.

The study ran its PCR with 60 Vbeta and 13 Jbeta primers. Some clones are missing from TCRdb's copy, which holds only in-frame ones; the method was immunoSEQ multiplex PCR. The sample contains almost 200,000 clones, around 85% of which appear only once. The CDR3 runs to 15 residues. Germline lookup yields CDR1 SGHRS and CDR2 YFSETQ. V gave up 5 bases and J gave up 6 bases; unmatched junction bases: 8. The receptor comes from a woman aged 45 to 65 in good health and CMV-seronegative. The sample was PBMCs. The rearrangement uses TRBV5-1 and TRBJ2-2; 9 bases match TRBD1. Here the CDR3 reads CASRAQGAFAGELFF. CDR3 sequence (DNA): TGCGCCAGCAGGGCACAGGGGGCTTTCGCCGGGGAGCTGTTTTTT.